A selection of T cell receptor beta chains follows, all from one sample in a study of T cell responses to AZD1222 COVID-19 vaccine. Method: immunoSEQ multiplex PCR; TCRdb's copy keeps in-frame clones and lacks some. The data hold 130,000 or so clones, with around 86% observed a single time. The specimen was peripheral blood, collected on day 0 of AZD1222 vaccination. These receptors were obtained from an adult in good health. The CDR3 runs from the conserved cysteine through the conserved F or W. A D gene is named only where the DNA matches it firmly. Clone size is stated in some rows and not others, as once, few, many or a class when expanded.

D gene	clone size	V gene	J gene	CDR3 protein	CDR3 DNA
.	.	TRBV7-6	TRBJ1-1	CASSLSRDTEAFF	TGTGCCAGCAGCTTGTCTCGGGACACTGAAGCTTTCTTT
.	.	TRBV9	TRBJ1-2	CASSIYRANNYGYTF	TGTGCCAGCAGCATTTACCGGGCCAATAACTATGGCTACACCTTC
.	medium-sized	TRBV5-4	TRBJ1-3	CASSLKGTAGNTIYF	TGTGCCAGCAGCTTGAAGGGGACGGCTGGAAACACCATATATTTT
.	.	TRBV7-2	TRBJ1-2	CASSQGPPIGAFFYGYTF	TGTGCCAGCAGCCAAGGACCCCCAATCGGGGCCTTTTTCTATGGCTACACCTTC
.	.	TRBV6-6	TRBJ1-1	CASSYSSRGSEAFF	TGTGCCAGCAGTTACTCGAGTCGGGGGAGTGAAGCTTTCTTT
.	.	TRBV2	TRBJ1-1	CASSGGQGTEAFF	TGTGCCAGCAGTGGGGGGCAGGGTACTGAAGCTTTCTTT
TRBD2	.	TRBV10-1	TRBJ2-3	CASSESSLAGLTDTQYF	TGCGCCAGCAGTGAGTCGAGTCTAGCGGGGCTAACAGATACGCAGTATTTT
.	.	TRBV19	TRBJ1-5	CAARGAGQPQHF	TGTGCCGCAAGAGGGGCAGGGCAGCCCCAGCATTTT
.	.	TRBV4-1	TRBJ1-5	CASSQGTNQPQHF	TGCGCCAGCAGCCAAGGGACGAATCAGCCCCAGCATTTT
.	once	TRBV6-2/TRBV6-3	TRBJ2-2	CASSSGETGELFF	TGTGCCAGCAGTTCAGGGGAAACCGGGGAGCTGTTTTTT
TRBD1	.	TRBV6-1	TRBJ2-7	CASSERTGLTTEQYF	TGTGCCAGCAGTGAGAGGACAGGCCTCACAACCGAGCAGTACTTC
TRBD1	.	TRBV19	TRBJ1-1	CASSIVRGRGPPVAFF	TGTGCCAGTAGTATAGTTAGGGGGCGCGGTCCCCCGGTGGCTTTCTTT
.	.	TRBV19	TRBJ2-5	CASSSLTATGQETQYF	TGTGCCAGTAGTAGCCTGACGGCTACCGGTCAAGAGACCCAGTACTTC
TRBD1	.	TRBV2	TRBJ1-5	CASSDPQGGRNQPQHF	TGTGCCAGCAGCGACCCGCAGGGGGGCCGCAATCAGCCCCAGCATTTT
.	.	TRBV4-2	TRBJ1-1	CASSRGNTEAFF	TGTGCCAGCAGCCGCGGGAACACTGAAGCTTTCTTT
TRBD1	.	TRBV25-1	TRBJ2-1	CASSDPMTGNYNEQFF	TGTGCCAGCAGTGACCCCATGACAGGGAACTACAATGAGCAGTTCTTC
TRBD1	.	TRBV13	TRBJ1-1	CASSIGTETILMNTEAFF	TGTGCCAGCAGCATCGGGACAGAAACTATACTCATGAACACTGAAGCTTTCTTT
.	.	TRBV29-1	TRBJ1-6	CSVTRGFQSSPLHF	TGCAGCGTTACCAGGGGATTTCAGAGTTCACCCCTCCACTTT
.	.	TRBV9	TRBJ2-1	CASSGSGKNEQFF	TGTGCCAGCAGCGGGTCAGGGAAAAATGAGCAGTTCTTC
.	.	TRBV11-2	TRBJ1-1	CASSLDRGEGAFF	TGTGCCAGCAGCTTAGATAGAGGGGAGGGAGCTTTCTTT
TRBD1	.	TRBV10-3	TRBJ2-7	CAISVSSQGARSEQYF	TGTGCCATCAGTGTTTCGAGTCAGGGGGCAAGGAGCGAGCAGTACTTC
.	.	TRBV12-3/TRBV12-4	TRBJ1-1	CASNPSTAEAFF	TGTGCCAGCAACCCCTCGACGGCTGAAGCTTTCTTT
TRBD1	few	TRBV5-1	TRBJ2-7	CASPGTGVSEQYF	TGCGCCAGTCCCGGGACAGGGGTCTCCGAGCAGTACTTC
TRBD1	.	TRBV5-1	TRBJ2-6	CASSSQGPGANVLTF	TGCGCCAGCAGCTCACAGGGGCCCGGGGCCAACGTCCTGACTTTC
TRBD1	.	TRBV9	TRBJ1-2	CASSPSPGTEYGYTF	TGTGCCAGCAGCCCCTCCCCCGGGACAGAGTATGGCTACACCTTC
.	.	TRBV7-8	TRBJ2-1	CASSAVDRNEQFF	TGTGCCAGCAGCGCCGTCGACAGAAATGAGCAGTTCTTC
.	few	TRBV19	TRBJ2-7	CASSKDGSYEQYF	TGTGCCAGTAGCAAGGACGGCTCCTACGAGCAGTACTTC
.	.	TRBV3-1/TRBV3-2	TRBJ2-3	CASSPPGLNTQYF	TGTGCCAGCAGCCCCCCGGGACTGAATACGCAGTATTTT
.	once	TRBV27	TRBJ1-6	CASSLSDRSPLHF	TGTGCCAGCAGTTTATCGGACCGTTCACCCCTCCACTTT
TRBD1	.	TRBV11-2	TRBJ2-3	CASSPIRGQGYDTQYF	TGTGCCAGCAGCCCCATACGAGGACAGGGGTATGATACGCAGTATTTT
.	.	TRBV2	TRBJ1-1	CASSVGRGTEAFF	TGTGCCAGCAGTGTGGGCAGGGGCACTGAAGCTTTCTTT